One and the same sample provided the 17 T cell receptor beta chains below, sequenced in a study of sequential checkpoint blockade in melanoma. Treatment of the sample: randomized to nivolumab then ipilimumab (arm A) or the reverse (arm B). Method: immunoSEQ multiplex PCR; TCRdb's copy keeps in-frame clones and lacks some. The sample gives 2,000 or so clones, around 25% of which show up once; roughly 12% is in the top ten. Sequencing was performed on tumor tissue (inferred from file names), taken from a patient given nivolumab and ipilimumab in sequence. The origin of the receptors is a human donor with melanoma.

The chain links TRBV30 to TRBJ2-1, with 8 positions matching TRBD1. V shed 2 bases and J 4 bases; nucleotides not matched to a gene: 7. The CDR3 covers 15 residues. Germline V CDR1 and CDR2: GTSNPN, SVGIG (reference sequence). The CDR3 bases are TGTGCCTGGAGTCGACACCGGGACAGGTACAATGAGCAGTTCTTC. Its protein product is CAWSRHRDRYNEQFF.

This sequence joins TRBV9 and TRBJ2-3, with TRBD1 matching over 8 bases. CDR1 SGDLS and CDR2 YYNGEE come from the germline V gene. V trimming: 0 bases; J trimming: 5 bases; junction bases outside the gene matches: 5. The CDR3 loop spans 15 amino acids. The CDR3 DNA sequence: TGTGCCAGCAGCGTAGGTCAGGGGGCGGGAGATACGCAGTATTTT. Translation gives CASSVGQGAGDTQYF.

This chain uses TRBV19 with TRBJ2-4; D is unclear. The CDR3 sequence is 16 residues long. Germline-derived CDR1 and CDR2 are LNHDA and SQIVND (reference sequence). Trimming took off 1 base at V and 3 bases at J, with 13 bases between the two ends. The CDR3 region is CASSIGSQGSKNIQYF. The CDR3 DNA sequence: TGTGCCAGTAGTATAGGATCGCAAGGAAGCAAAAACATTCAGTACTTC.

V is TRBV19 and J is TRBJ2-1; D might be TRBD2 (5 bases). Germline CDR1 LNHDA, CDR2 SQIVND (reference sequence). The CDR3 extends over 17 amino acids. Trimming took 0 bases from V and 0 from J, leaving 12 bases between them. CDR3 amino acids: CASSIDSAGNSYNEQFF. As DNA, the CDR3 is TGTGCCAGTAGTATAGATTCTGCGGGCAACTCCTACAATGAGCAGTTCTTC.

Relative to its sample, this clone is medium-sized. The chain joins TRBV11-3 to TRBJ2-2, with 8 bases identical to TRBD1. The CDR3 extends over 16 amino acids. The ends lost 3 bases at V and 1 base at J; junction bases unmatched: 4. CDR1 and CDR2 (germline): SGHNT, YENEEA. The DNA of the CDR3 is TGTGCCAGCAGCTTGGGAGGACAGGGGAACACCGGGGAGCTGTTTTTT. Amino acids: CASSLGGQGNTGELFF. Combining the CDR3 with reference TRBV11-3 and TRBJ2-2 gives the whole variable domain EAGVVQSPRYKIIEKKQPVAFWCNPISGHNTLYWYLQNLGQGPELLIRYENEEAVDDSQLPKDRFSAERLKGVDSTLKIQPAELGDSAVYLCASSLGGQGNTGELFFGEGSRLTVL.

A few counts support this clone. V gene TRBV6-1 combines with J gene TRBJ1-2; D is perhaps TRBD1 (5 bases). The CDR3 totals 15 residues. Germline V gene data show CDR1 as MNHNS and CDR2 as SASEGT. Trimming removed 1 base from V and 0 bases from J, with 9 bases in between. The CDR3 DNA is TGTGCCAGCAGTGAAGTGGGGGGGACTAACTATGGCTACACCTTC. Translation: CASSEVGGTNYGYTF.

The CDR3 nucleotides are TGCGCCAGCAGCTTGGGACATTCGAATCCGTCCTACGAGCAGTACTTC. Its translation is CASSLGHSNPSYEQYF. The chain links TRBV5-1 to TRBJ2-7, with D hard to call. The CDR3 is made up of 16 amino acids. Germline V gene sequence: CDR1 SGHRS, CDR2 YFSETQ. V was shortened by 0 bases and J by 1 base, with 14 bases between the two germline ends. The whole variable domain, filled in from reference TRBV5-1 and TRBJ2-7, reads KAGVTQTPRYLIKTRGQQVTLSCSPISGHRSVSWYQQTPGQGLQFLFEYFSETQRNKGNFPGRFSGRQFSNSRSEMNVSTLELGDSALYLCASSLGHSNPSYEQYFGPGTRLTVT.

A few counts support this clone. The genes are TRBV11-1 and TRBJ2-3; 8 bases line up with TRBD2. CDR1 and CDR2 (germline): SGHAT, FQDESV (reference sequence). The CDR3 spans 14 residues. V lost 5 bases and J lost 4; bases outside the gene matches: 5. The CDR3 here is CASSHSGNPDTQYF. CDR3 DNA sequence: TGTGCCAGCAGCCATAGCGGGAACCCAGATACGCAGTATTTT.

The chain couples TRBV16 to TRBJ1-5; possible D gene TRBD1, 5 bases. The CDR3 runs 14 residues. V was trimmed by 4 bases and J by 0 bases, leaving 7 bases between them. Germline V CDR1 and CDR2: KGHSY, FQNENV. The CDR3 DNA reads as TGTGCCAGCAGCCCCAGGGATAGCAATCAGCCCCAGCATTTT. Translating gives CASSPRDSNQPQHF.

This clone was detected a few times. This chain links TRBV28 with TRBJ2-7, with 10 bases identical to TRBD1. Germline V gene lookup returns CDR1 MDHEN and CDR2 SYDVKM. The CDR3 spans 15 residues. The ends lost 3 bases at V and 3 bases at J; junction bases unmatched: 5. CDR3 in amino acids: CASSFLRDRGYEQYF. Here the CDR3 DNA reads TGTGCCAGCAGTTTCCTTCGGGACAGGGGCTACGAGCAGTACTTC.

The chain uses TRBV10-1 and TRBJ2-7; D is ambiguous. The CDR3 length is 14 residues. Looked up from germline, CDR1 is WNHNN and CDR2 is SYGVQD (reference sequence). Trimming took off 0 bases at V and 2 bases at J, with 8 bases between the two ends. CDR3 coding DNA: TGCGCCAGCAGTGAGTCGATTGAACCCTACGAGCAGTACTTC. Amino acid sequence: CASSESIEPYEQYF.

This clone was observed a few times. This chain links TRBV9 with TRBJ1-2; 9 nucleotides agree with TRBD1. V lost 4 bases to trimming and J lost 8 bases; unmatched junction nucleotides: 15. This CDR3 is built from 16 residues. Looked up from germline, CDR1 is SGDLS and CDR2 is YYNGEE. The CDR3 nucleotides are TGTGCCAGCAGCCCGAGCCCACAGGGGGCAGCTGGAGGCTACACCTTC. It translates to CASSPSPQGAAGGYTF.

This clone is categorized as medium-sized. V usage is TRBV1 and J usage is TRBJ2-7; the D call TRBD2 from the table was never checked on the DNA. TRBV1 is reported as a pseudogene. The CDR3 length is 13 residues. Here the CDR3 reads CTSSLTTLYEQYF. CDR3 bases: TGCACCAGCAGCCTAACTACCCTTTATGAGCAGTACTTC.

This clone was counted a few times. The CDR3 nucleotides read TGTGCCAGCAGCAACGACATACAGGGGGGGAACACCGGGGAGCTGTTTTTT. Translated: CASSNDIQGGNTGELFF. The rearrangement uses TRBV11-3 and TRBJ2-2, with 8 bases that match TRBD1. V lost 5 bases to trimming and J lost 1 base; unmatched junction nucleotides: 9. This CDR3 spans 17 amino acids. Germline values: CDR1 SGHNT, CDR2 YENEEA.

This clone was seen a few times. This sequence joins TRBV11-3 and TRBJ2-5; D is unresolved. The CDR3 loop spans 14 amino acids. V shed 3 bases and J shed 4 bases, with 12 bases lying between them. CDR1 and CDR2 from the germline V gene are SGHNT and YENEEA. CDR3 bases: TGTGCCAGCAGCTTTCACAGTGACGGAGAGACCCAGTACTTC. This codes for CASSFHSDGETQYF.

J is TRBJ1-4 and V is TRBV19; 7 bases agree with TRBD1. This CDR3 region has 11 residues. Germline trimming cut 6 bases from V and 8 bases from J; bases unmatched to any gene: 0. Germline loops: CDR1 LNHDA, CDR2 SQIVND (reference sequence). CDR3 in amino acids: CASRTGEKLFF. The CDR3, as DNA: TGTGCCAGTAGGACAGGGGAAAAACTGTTTTTT. The full variable domain, its missing parts supplied by reference TRBV19 and TRBJ1-4, is DGGITQSPKYLFRKEGQNVTLSCEQNLNHDAMYWYRQDPGQGLRLIYYSQIVNDFQKGDIAEGYSVSREKKESFPLTVTSAQKNPTAFYLCASRTGEKLFFGSGTQLSVL.

The sample holds a few counts of this clone. The chain joins TRBV30 to TRBJ1-4; perhaps TRBD1 as D (6 bases). V was pared by 4 bases and J by 4 bases, with 10 bases between. The CDR3 runs to 13 residues. The germline V gene has CDR1 GTSNPN and CDR2 SVGIG (reference sequence). The CDR3 DNA is TGTGCCTGGACAGGGGTGGGTAATGAAAAACTGTTTTTT. Amino acids: CAWTGVGNEKLFF.